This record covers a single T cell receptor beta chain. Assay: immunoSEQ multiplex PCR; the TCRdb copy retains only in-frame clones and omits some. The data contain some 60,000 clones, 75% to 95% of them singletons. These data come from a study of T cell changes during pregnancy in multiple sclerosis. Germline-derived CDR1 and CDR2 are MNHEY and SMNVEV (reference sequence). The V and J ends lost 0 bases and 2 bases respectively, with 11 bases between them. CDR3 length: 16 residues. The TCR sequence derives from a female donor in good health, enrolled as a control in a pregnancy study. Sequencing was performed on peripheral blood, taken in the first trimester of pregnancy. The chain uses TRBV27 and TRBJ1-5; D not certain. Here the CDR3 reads CASSLSSLGGNQPQHF. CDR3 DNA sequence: TGTGCCAGCAGTTTATCGTCTCTCGGGGGCAATCAGCCCCAGCATTTT.